A single sample is the source of the 10 T cell receptor beta chains below, sequenced in a study of radiotherapy plus CTLA-4 blockade in lung cancer. Sequenced by immunoSEQ multiplex PCR; TCRdb stores in-frame clones only, minus some. The sample comprises approximately 98,000 clones, roughly four fifths of which are singletons, and under 4% rests with the top ten. This material consisted of peripheral blood, taken from a patient treated with radiotherapy plus ipilimumab. Receptors were obtained from a human donor with non-small cell lung cancer who had a partial response to radiotherapy plus ipilimumab.

This chain connects TRBV2 to TRBJ1-1; D uncertain. The CDR3 has 15 residues. V lost 6 bases and J 0 bases, leaving 14 bases between the germline ends. Looked up from germline, CDR1 is SNHLY and CDR2 is FYNNEI. CDR3 amino acids: CASRSRPIMNTEAFF. The CDR3 nucleotides are TGTGCCAGCAGGTCGCGCCCTATTATGAACACTGAAGCTTTCTTT.

The V call is TRBV19, the J call TRBJ2-2, with TRBD1 matching 8 bases. The V gene's germline CDR1 is LNHDA and CDR2 SQIVND (reference sequence). The CDR3 contains 16 residues. J was trimmed by 6 bases and V by 3 bases; bases with no gene match: 9. The CDR3 loop is CASSIRQQGGPGELFF. CDR3 DNA: TGTGCCAGTAGTATCAGGCAACAGGGGGGTCCCGGGGAGCTGTTTTTT.

This clone has more than one count but fewer than ten. V gene TRBV6-6 combines with J gene TRBJ2-7; D uncertain. Looked up from germline, CDR1 is MNHNY and CDR2 is SVGAGI (reference sequence). Trimming shortened V by 0 bases and J by 3 bases, and 9 bases separated the two germline ends. CDR3 length: 14 residues. In DNA, the CDR3 is TGTGCCAGCAGTTACTCGATAACAGACTACGAGCAGTACTTC. Translating gives CASSYSITDYEQYF.

The rearrangement links TRBV27 to TRBJ2-1, with unresolved D. This CDR3 region has 16 residues. CDR1 MNHEY and CDR2 SMNVEV come from the germline V gene (reference sequence). V lost 4 bases to trimming and J lost 0 bases, with 13 bases between them. The CDR3 here is CASSSATESSYNEQFF. The DNA of the CDR3 is TGTGCCAGCAGTTCGGCTACAGAGAGCTCCTACAATGAGCAGTTCTTC.

The chain employs TRBV2 and TRBJ1-2; 8 positions agree with TRBD1. Trimming at V came to 0 bases and at J to 7 bases, leaving 4 bases not matched to a gene. The germline gives CDR1 SNHLY, CDR2 FYNNEI. This CDR3 spans 14 amino acids. The DNA for the CDR3 is TGTGCCAGCAGTGAAGCAGCAGGGGGCCTTGGCTACACCTTC. It specifies CASSEAAGGLGYTF.

The V call is TRBV6-5, the J call TRBJ2-1, with 13 positions matching TRBD2. With 6 bases clipped from V and 8 bases from J, the junction kept 7 bases outside the gene matches. Germline assignment: CDR1 MNHEY and CDR2 SVGAGI. This CDR3 is 15 amino acids long. The CDR3 DNA is TGTGCCAGCAGCCGGACTAGCGGGAGTACCGATGAGCAGTTCTTC. Translation: CASSRTSGSTDEQFF.

V gene TRBV27 combines with J gene TRBJ2-1; D may be TRBD1 (6 bases). In germline, CDR1 is MNHEY, CDR2 SMNVEV (reference sequence). The V gene lost 8 bases and the J gene lost 4 bases, with 18 bases spanning the gap. CDR3 length equals 15 residues. As DNA, the CDR3 is TGTGCCAGCGGTGAGGCGGACAGACTTTACAATGAGCAGTTCTTC. Protein: CASGEADRLYNEQFF.

The rearrangement uses TRBV27 and TRBJ2-2; 8 nucleotides match TRBD1. Germline V gene sequence: CDR1 MNHEY, CDR2 SMNVEV (reference sequence). The CDR3 runs 13 residues. V lost 4 bases to trimming and J lost 5 bases; unmatched junction nucleotides: 0. Here the CDR3 DNA reads TGTGCCAGCAGTTGGGACAGGACCGGGGAGCTGTTTTTT. Amino acid sequence: CASSWDRTGELFF.

The chain is built from TRBV7-9 and TRBJ2-7, with 10 bases that match TRBD1. J was trimmed by 6 bases and V by 2 bases; bases with no gene match: 10. The CDR3 extends over 16 amino acids. Germline V CDR1 and CDR2: SEHNR, FQNEAQ (reference sequence). Here the CDR3 DNA reads TGTGCCAGCAGCTTAAGGGACCGGGACAGGGGAGGCGAGCAGTACTTC. Translating it yields CASSLRDRDRGGEQYF.

This chain uses TRBV29-1 with TRBJ2-7, with D possibly TRBD1 on 5 matching bases. Germline V gene lookup returns CDR1 SQVTM and CDR2 ANQGSEA. V shed 2 bases and J shed 7 bases, with 21 bases lying between them. CDR3 length: 15 residues. The DNA of the CDR3 is TGCAGCGTTGAAACGTGGGGCAGGGTAGGTAAAGAGCAGTACTTC. Its translation: CSVETWGRVGKEQYF.